The 7 T cell receptor beta chains reported below all come from one sample, sequenced in a study of blood T cell repertoires in COVID-19 (TCRdb year 2020). Libraries came from the immunoSEQ multiplex PCR assay. Here the immuneACCESS table is served through TCRdb, limited to in-frame sequences with V and J called. Missing clones are a known gap in these copies; in checked studies unresolved V genes cover under half, and the rest lacks a known reason. The sample table shows roughly 400,000 clones, and approximately 90% are seen once. Of the sample, approximately 1.5% is held by the ten largest clones. The specimen sequenced was PBMCs or T cells enriched from blood (not recorded which). These receptors all come from a woman aged 18-35 years who had been exposed to COVID-19.

The chain has TRBV27 and TRBJ2-7, with TRBD2 identical over 11 bases. The CDR3 runs 16 residues. Germline loops: CDR1 MNHEY, CDR2 SMNVEV (reference sequence). Germline trimming cut 5 bases from V and 3 bases from J; bases unmatched to any gene: 9. The CDR3 spells CASSLLLAGGSYEQYF. The CDR3, as DNA: TGTGCCAGCAGTCTCCTGCTAGCGGGAGGCAGCTACGAGCAGTACTTC.

The chain joins TRBV5-5 to TRBJ1-3; D uncertain. The CDR3 sequence is 13 residues long. V was clipped by 4 bases and J by 2 bases, with 7 bases between them. CDR1 and CDR2 from the germline V gene are SGHKS and YYEKEE (reference sequence). CDR3 region: CASSLGAGNTIYF. The DNA of the CDR3 is TGTGCCAGCAGCCTGGGAGCTGGAAACACCATATATTTT.

The CDR3 reads CASSLGRGGFMNTEAFF. In DNA form, the CDR3 reads TGCGCCAGCAGCTTGGGGAGAGGGGGCTTCATGAACACTGAAGCTTTCTTT. The J gene is TRBJ1-1, the V gene TRBV5-1; 7 bases map to TRBD1. With V trimmed by 0 bases and J by 0 bases, 8 bases remained unmatched. Germline V gene lookup returns CDR1 SGHRS and CDR2 YFSETQ. The CDR3 extends over 17 amino acids.

This clone has more than one count but fewer than ten. The J gene is TRBJ1-1, the V gene TRBV20-1; possibly TRBD1 for D (5 bases). This CDR3 has 12 residues. Germline lookup yields CDR1 DFQATT and CDR2 SNEGSKA (reference sequence). Trimming removed 3 bases at V and 4 bases at J, with 9 bases between. This CDR3 is CSASYGGTEAFF. The CDR3 bases are TGCAGTGCTAGTTACGGGGGCACTGAAGCTTTCTTT.

This chain connects TRBV4-1 to TRBJ1-2; 8 positions match TRBD1. The junction had 13 bases not matched to a gene; V was cut back by 6 bases and J by 7 bases. The CDR3 consists of 15 residues. CDR1 is MGHRA, CDR2 YSYEKL, per germline. CDR3 amino acids: CASRRTGQVSLGYTF. Written as DNA, the CDR3 is TGCGCCAGCAGGCGGACGGGACAGGTTAGTCTTGGCTACACCTTC.

This clone showed up just once. J is TRBJ2-7 and V is TRBV28; 9 nucleotides align to TRBD2. This CDR3 region has 15 residues. The V and J ends lost 3 bases and 5 bases, in that order; junction bases with no gene match: 8. CDR1 MDHEN and CDR2 SYDVKM come from the germline V gene. In DNA form, the CDR3 reads TGTGCCAGCAGTTTTCTGGCGGGAGGGCTAGACGAGCAGTACTTC. Translating gives CASSFLAGGLDEQYF.

The chain employs TRBV15 and TRBJ2-3; 9 positions match TRBD2. Germline CDR1 LNHNV, CDR2 YYDKDF (reference sequence). This CDR3 has 18 amino acids. With 0 bases clipped from V and 3 bases from J, the junction kept 10 bases outside the gene matches. The CDR3 loop reads CATSRDVNGLAGTDTQYF. The CDR3 DNA sequence: TGTGCCACCAGCAGAGATGTCAATGGGCTAGCGGGGACAGATACGCAGTATTTT. The whole variable domain, remainder taken from reference TRBV15 and TRBJ2-3, is DAMVIQNPRYQVTQFGKPVTLSCSQTLNHNVMYWYQQKSSQAPKLLFHYYDKDFNNEADTPDNFQSRRPNTSFCFLDIRSPGLGDTAMYLCATSRDVNGLAGTDTQYFGPGTRLTVL.